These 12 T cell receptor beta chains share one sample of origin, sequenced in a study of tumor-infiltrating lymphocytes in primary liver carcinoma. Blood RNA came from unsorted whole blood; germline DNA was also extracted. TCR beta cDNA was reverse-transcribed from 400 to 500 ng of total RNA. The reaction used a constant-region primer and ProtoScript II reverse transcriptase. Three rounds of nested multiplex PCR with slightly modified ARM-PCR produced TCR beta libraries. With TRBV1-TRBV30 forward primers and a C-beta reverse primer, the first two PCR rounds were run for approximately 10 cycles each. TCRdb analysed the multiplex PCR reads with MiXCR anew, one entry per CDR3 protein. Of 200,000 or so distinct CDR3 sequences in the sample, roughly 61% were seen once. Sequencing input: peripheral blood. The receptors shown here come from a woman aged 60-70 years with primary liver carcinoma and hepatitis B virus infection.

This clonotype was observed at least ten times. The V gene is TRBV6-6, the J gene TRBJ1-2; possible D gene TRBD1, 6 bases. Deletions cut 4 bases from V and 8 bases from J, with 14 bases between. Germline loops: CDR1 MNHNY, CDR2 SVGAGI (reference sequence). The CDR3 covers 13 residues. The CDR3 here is CASSSDRLDGYTF. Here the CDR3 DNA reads TGTGCCAGCAGTTCGGACAGATTGGACGGCTACACCTTC.

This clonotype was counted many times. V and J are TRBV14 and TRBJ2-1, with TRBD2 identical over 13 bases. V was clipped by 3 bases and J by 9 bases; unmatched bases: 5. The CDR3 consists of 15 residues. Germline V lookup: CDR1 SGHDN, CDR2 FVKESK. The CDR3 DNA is TGTGCCAGCAGCCAGGGACTAGCGGGATTGTCTGAGCAGTTCTTC. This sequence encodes CASSQGLAGLSEQFF.

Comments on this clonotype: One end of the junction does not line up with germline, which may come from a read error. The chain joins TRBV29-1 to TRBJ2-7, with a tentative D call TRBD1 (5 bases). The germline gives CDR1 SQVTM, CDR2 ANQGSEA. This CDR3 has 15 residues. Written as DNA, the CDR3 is TGCGGCGTTGAAGGGGAAATCAGGAGCTCCTACGAGCAGTACTTC. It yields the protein CGVEGEIRSSYEQYF.

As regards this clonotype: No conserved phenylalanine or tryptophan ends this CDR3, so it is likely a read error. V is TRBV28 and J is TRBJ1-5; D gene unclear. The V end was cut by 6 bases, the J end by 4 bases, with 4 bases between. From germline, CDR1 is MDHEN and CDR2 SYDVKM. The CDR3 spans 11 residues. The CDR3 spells CASSNNQPQHS. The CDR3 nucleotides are TGTGCCAGCAGCAATAATCAGCCCCAGCATTCT.

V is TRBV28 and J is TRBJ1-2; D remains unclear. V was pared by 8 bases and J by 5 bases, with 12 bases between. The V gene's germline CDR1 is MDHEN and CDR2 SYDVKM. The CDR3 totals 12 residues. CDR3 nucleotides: TGTGCCAGCTGTCCCGTCTCTTATGGCTACACCTTC. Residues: CASCPVSYGYTF.

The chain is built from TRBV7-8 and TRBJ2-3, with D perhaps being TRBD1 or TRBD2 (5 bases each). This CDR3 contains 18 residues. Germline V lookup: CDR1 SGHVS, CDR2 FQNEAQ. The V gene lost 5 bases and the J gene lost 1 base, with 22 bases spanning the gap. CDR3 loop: CASSHKGPDLSGTDTQYF. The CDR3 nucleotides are TGTGCCAGCAGCCATAAGGGACCAGATCTATCTGGCACAGATACGCAGTATTTT.

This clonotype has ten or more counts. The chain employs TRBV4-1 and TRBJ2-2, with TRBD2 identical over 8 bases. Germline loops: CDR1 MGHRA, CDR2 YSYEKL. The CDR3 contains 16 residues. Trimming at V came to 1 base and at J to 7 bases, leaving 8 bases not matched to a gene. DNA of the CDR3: TGCGCCAGCAGCCAAGCCGGGACTAGAATTGGCGGGGAGCTGTTTTTT. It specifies CASSQAGTRIGGELFF.

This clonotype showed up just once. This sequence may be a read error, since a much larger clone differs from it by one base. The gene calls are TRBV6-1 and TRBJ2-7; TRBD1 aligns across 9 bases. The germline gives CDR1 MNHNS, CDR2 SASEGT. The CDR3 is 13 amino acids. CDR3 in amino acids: CASMPGQGYKQYF. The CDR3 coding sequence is TGTGCCAGCATGCCGGGACAGGGCTACAAGCAGTACTTC.

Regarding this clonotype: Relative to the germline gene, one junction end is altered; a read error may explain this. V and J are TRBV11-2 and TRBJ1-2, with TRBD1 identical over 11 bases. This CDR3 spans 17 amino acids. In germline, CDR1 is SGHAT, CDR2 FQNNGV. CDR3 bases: TGTGCCAGCAGTCCCATGCCGGACAGGGGGCGAATCTATGGCCACACCTTC. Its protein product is CASSPMPDRGRIYGHTF.

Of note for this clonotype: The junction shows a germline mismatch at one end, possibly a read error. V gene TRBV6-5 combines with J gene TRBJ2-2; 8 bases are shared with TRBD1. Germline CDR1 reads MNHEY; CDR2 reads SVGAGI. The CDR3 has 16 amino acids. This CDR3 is CASSLDRGGDTRELFF. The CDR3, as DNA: TGTGCCAGCAGTCTTGACAGGGGTGGGGACACCAGGGAGCTGTTTTTT.

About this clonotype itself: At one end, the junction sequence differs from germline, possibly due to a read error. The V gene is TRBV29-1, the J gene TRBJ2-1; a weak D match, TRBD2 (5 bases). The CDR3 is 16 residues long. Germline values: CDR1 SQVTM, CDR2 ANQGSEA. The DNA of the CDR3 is TGCGGCGTTGAATCCGGCGGAGCGGAGGCGTACAATGAGCAGTTCTTT. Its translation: CGVESGGAEAYNEQFF.

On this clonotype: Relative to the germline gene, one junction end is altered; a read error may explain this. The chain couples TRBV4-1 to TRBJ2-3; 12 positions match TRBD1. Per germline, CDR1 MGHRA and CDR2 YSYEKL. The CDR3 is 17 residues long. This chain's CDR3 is CVSSQSGTGGRTDTRYF. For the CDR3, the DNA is TGCGTCAGCAGCCAGTCCGGGACAGGGGGCCGCACAGATACGCGGTATTTT.